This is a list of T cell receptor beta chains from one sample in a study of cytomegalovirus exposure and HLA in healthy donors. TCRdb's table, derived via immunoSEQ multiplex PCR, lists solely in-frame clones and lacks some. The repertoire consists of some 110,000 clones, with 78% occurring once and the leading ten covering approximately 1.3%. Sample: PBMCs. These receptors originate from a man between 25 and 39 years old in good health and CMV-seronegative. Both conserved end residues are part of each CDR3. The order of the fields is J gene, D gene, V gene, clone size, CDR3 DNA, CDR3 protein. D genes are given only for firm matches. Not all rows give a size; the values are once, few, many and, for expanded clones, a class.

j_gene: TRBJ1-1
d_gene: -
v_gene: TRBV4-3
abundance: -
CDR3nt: TGCGCCAGCAGCCAAGTTGTGACTTTGAACACTGAAGCTTTCTTT
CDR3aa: CASSQVVTLNTEAFF

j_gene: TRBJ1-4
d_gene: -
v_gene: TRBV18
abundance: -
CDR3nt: TGTGCCAGCTCACGACAGACAGTTGGTGAAAAACTGTTTTTT
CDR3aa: CASSRQTVGEKLFF

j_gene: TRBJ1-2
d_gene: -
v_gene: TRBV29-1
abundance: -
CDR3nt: TGCAGCGTTGACCCCAGGGGTGGCTACACCTTC
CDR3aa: CSVDPRGGYTF

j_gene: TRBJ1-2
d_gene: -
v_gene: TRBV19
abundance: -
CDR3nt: TGTGCCAGCGGGGAGGGCTATGGCTACACCTTC
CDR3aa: CASGEGYGYTF

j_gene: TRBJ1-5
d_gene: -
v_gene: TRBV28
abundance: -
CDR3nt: TGTGCCAGCAGTCCCTACCAGGGTTGGGCGCCCCAGCATTTT
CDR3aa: CASSPYQGWAPQHF

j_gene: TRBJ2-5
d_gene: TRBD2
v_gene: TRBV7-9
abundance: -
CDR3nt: TGTGCCAGCAGCTTAGATGGAGCGGGGGACCTCCAAGAGACCCAGTACTTC
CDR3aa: CASSLDGAGDLQETQYF

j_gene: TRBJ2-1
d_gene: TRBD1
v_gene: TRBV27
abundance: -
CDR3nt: TGTGCCAGCAGTTTTGTCACAGGGGGCTCGGGTGAGCAGTTCTTC
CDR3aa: CASSFVTGGSGEQFF

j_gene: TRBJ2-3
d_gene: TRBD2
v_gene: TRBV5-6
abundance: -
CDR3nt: TGTGCCAGCAGCGGGTCAGCGGGAGGCGGCACAGATACGCAGTATTTT
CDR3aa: CASSGSAGGGTDTQYF

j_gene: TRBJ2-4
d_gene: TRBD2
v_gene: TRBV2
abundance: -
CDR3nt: TGTGCCAGCAGTCCCGGGACTAGCGTTCAGTACTTC
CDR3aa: CASSPGTSVQYF

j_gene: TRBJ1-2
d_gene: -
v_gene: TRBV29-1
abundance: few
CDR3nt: TGCAGCGCCCCCGTGGAGATAGGGGGTTATGGCTACACCTTC
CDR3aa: CSAPVEIGGYGYTF

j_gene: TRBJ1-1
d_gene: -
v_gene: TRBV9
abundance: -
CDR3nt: TGTGCCAGCAGCGTAGAAGCGCGATCCCCCTTAAGGAACACTGAAGCTTTCTTT
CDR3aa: CASSVEARSPLRNTEAFF

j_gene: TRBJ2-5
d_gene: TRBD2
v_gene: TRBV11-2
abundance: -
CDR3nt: TGTGCCAGCAGCCTGACGCGGGGGGGGGAAGAGACCCAGTACTTC
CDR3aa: CASSLTRGGEETQYF

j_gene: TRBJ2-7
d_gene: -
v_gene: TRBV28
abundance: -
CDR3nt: TGTGCCAGCAGTTTGCCAGGAACCTACGAGCAGTACTTC
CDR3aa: CASSLPGTYEQYF

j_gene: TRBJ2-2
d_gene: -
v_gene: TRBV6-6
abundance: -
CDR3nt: TGTGCCAGCAGTTTCCAGGGTACCACCGGGGAGCTGTTTTTT
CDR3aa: CASSFQGTTGELFF

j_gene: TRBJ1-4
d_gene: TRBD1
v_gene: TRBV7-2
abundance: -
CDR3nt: TGTGCCAGCAGTTTGGGACAGGGGGGGTCTAATGAAAAACTGTTTTTT
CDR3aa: CASSLGQGGSNEKLFF

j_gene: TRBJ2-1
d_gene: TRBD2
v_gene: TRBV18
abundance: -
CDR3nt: TGTGCCAGCTCACTAAAGCGGGAGGCAGCAGTTGAGCAGTTCTTC
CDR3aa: CASSLKREAAVEQFF

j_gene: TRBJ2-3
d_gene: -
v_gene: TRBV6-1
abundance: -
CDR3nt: TGTGCCAGCAGTGAAGACGGGGGGCAGGTAGATACGCAGTATTTT
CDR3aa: CASSEDGGQVDTQYF

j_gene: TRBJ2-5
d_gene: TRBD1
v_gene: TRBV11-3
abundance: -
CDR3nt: TGTGCCAGCAGCTGGACCGGGACAGGGGCGGGGGAGACCCAGTACTTC
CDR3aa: CASSWTGTGAGETQYF

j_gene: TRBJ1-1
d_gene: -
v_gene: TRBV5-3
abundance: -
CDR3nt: TGTGCCAGAAGCTCCGACAGGAACACTGAAGCTTTCTTT
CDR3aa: CARSSDRNTEAFF

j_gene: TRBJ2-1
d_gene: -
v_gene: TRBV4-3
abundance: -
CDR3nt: TGCGCCAGCAGCCAAAATCTGGAGCAGACCTCCTACAATGAGCAGTTCTTC
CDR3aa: CASSQNLEQTSYNEQFF

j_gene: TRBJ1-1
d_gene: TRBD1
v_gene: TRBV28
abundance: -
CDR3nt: TGTGCCAGCAGTTCACAGGGGGGCGAAGCTTTCTTT
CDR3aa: CASSSQGGEAFF

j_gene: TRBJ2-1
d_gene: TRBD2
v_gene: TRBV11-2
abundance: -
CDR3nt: TGTGCCAGCAGCCCTACCGGGACTAGCGGGAGTTTTTACAATGAGCAGTTCTTC
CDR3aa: CASSPTGTSGSFYNEQFF